The next 20 T cell receptor beta chains were all read from a single sample in a study of blood T cell repertoires in COVID-19. Profiled with immunoSEQ multiplex PCR; TCRdb holds only in-frame clones, not every one. The data show 200,000 or so clones, about 80% seen once. Sample: peripheral blood. The source of these receptors is a woman between 25 and 40 years old who had recovered from COVID-19.

The chain links TRBV6-6 to TRBJ2-5, with D perhaps matching TRBD2 (5 bases). V lost 8 bases and J 0 bases, leaving 10 bases between the germline ends. Germline CDR1 MNHNY, CDR2 SVGAGI (reference sequence). CDR3 length: 13 residues. CDR3 nucleotides: TGTGCCAGCGACTATCGGTACCAAGAGACCCAGTACTTC. Translating it yields CASDYRYQETQYF.

V usage is TRBV27 and J usage is TRBJ1-2; D unresolved. The CDR3 runs 13 residues. The germline V gene has CDR1 MNHEY and CDR2 SMNVEV (reference sequence). V was clipped by 4 bases and J by 5 bases, with 11 bases between them. The CDR3 loop is CASSSTPLYGYTF. CDR3 DNA: TGTGCCAGCAGTTCGACACCGTTATATGGCTACACCTTC.

The chain has TRBV6-5 and TRBJ2-7, with D possibly being TRBD1 (6 bases). CDR3 size: 12 residues. Germline CDR1 is MNHEY and CDR2 is SVGAGI. V lost 2 bases and J lost 5, with 7 bases in between. The CDR3 sequence: CASSYAGDEQYF. CDR3 bases: TGTGCCAGCAGTTACGCAGGGGACGAGCAGTACTTC.

The chain uses TRBV30 and TRBJ2-5; the D gene is possibly TRBD2 (5 bases). V gave up 7 bases and J gave up 4 bases, with 19 bases separating them. Germline V gene lookup returns CDR1 GTSNPN and CDR2 SVGIG (reference sequence). This CDR3 is built from 14 residues. The CDR3 protein is CAFAKRQTRETQYF. CDR3 DNA sequence: TGTGCCTTCGCAAAGCGGCAGACGAGAGAGACCCAGTACTTC.

In its sample, this clone was seen many times. The chain is built from TRBV27 and TRBJ2-6, with 16 bases lining up with TRBD2. The V gene's germline CDR1 is MNHEY and CDR2 SMNVEV (reference sequence). The CDR3 loop spans 22 amino acids. V shed 4 bases and J 2 bases; nucleotides not matched to a gene: 14. CDR3 in amino acids: CASSSAGTSGRAEKTGANVLTF. The CDR3 DNA reads as TGTGCCAGCAGTTCCGCCGGGACTAGCGGGAGGGCCGAGAAAACTGGGGCCAACGTCCTGACTTTC.

The chain recombines TRBV30 with TRBJ1-6; the D gene is possibly TRBD1 (6 bases). The CDR3 contains 15 residues. Germline V gives CDR1 GTSNPN, CDR2 SVGIG (reference sequence). V lost 0 bases and J lost 9, with 15 bases in between. The CDR3 DNA follows: TGTGCCTGGAGTGTACTAGGGGGGGCGGCTTCACCCCTCCACTTT. It encodes CAWSVLGGAASPLHF. Full variable domain (rest looked up from reference TRBV30 and TRBJ1-6): SQTIHQWPATLVQPVGSPLSLECTVEGTSNPNLYWYRQAAGRGLQLLFYSVGIGQISSEVPQNLSASRPQDRQFILSSKKLLLSDSGFYLCAWSVLGGAASPLHFGNGTRLTVT.

The chain is built from TRBV6-5 and TRBJ2-7; D is possibly TRBD1 (5 bases). The V gene lost 2 bases and the J gene lost 3 bases, with 14 bases spanning the gap. This CDR3 is 15 amino acids long. CDR1 is MNHEY and CDR2 is SVGAGI in the germline V gene. The CDR3 nucleotides read TGTGCCAGCAGTTACCTCACAGGTCCTCACTACGAGCAGTACTTC. Its translation: CASSYLTGPHYEQYF.

The chain recombines TRBV20-1 with TRBJ2-7; 12 nucleotides match TRBD1. CDR3 size: 15 residues. CDR1 DFQATT and CDR2 SNEGSKA come from the germline V gene (reference sequence). Trimming removed 3 bases from V and 6 bases from J; junction bases left unmatched: 9. This chain's CDR3 is CSASAAGTGGAEQYF. In DNA, the CDR3 is TGCAGTGCTAGTGCTGCCGGGACAGGGGGCGCCGAGCAGTACTTC.

CDR3 in DNA: TGTGCCAGCAGGGACATGGGGGGGTCCAACGAGCAGTACTTC. It yields the protein CASRDMGGSNEQYF. V and J are TRBV28 and TRBJ2-7, with 7 bases fitting TRBD2. V gave up 6 bases and J gave up 5 bases; unmatched junction bases: 10. The CDR3 spans 14 residues. CDR1 is MDHEN and CDR2 is SYDVKM in the germline V gene.

CDR3 in DNA: TGTGCCAGCAGCACGGGAGGGCCCTGGAGCTCCTACGAGCAGTACTTC. Translation: CASSTGGPWSSYEQYF. The V and J genes are TRBV7-2 and TRBJ2-7, with 8 bases lining up with TRBD2. V dropped 5 bases and J dropped 0; count of bases not matched to a gene: 9. The CDR3 totals 16 residues. Germline CDR1 and CDR2: SGHTA and FQGNSA.

The genes are TRBV23-1 and TRBJ1-2; no clear D gene. TRBV23-1 is an ORF; its function is uncertain. CDR3 length: 15 amino acids. V lost 0 bases and J 3 bases, leaving 11 bases between the germline ends. The DNA of the CDR3 is TGCGCCAGCAGTCAATCGGCGGGAGCTTACTATGGCTACACCTTC. This gives the protein CASSQSAGAYYGYTF.

The V and J genes are TRBV9 and TRBJ2-7, with D possibly matching TRBD2 (9 bases). V was pared by 4 bases and J by 2 bases, with 28 bases between. The CDR3 consists of 19 residues. Germline V gives CDR1 SGDLS, CDR2 YYNGEE. CDR3 sequence reads: CASSSPAGASGTGAYEQYF. As DNA, the CDR3 is TGTGCCAGCAGCTCACCCGCAGGGGCTAGCGGGACAGGCGCCTACGAGCAGTACTTC.

The chain carries TRBV9 and TRBJ1-1; no definite D call. Germline-derived CDR1 and CDR2 are SGDLS and YYNGEE. The CDR3 loop spans 15 amino acids. Trimming removed 4 bases from V and 5 bases from J, with 18 bases in between. As DNA, the CDR3 is TGTGCCAGCAGCCCCAATTGGGAGGTTTTAACTGAAGCTTTCTTT. This gives the protein CASSPNWEVLTEAFF.

A few counts support this clone. CDR3 region: CASCRVANTEAFF. The DNA of the CDR3 is TGTGCCAGCTGTCGGGTGGCGAACACTGAAGCTTTCTTT. This chain links TRBV28 with TRBJ1-1; D ambiguous. From germline, CDR1 is MDHEN and CDR2 SYDVKM. Trimming took 8 bases from V and 1 from J, leaving 11 bases between them. The CDR3 has 13 amino acids.

The chain combines TRBV3-1 (or the pseudogene TRBV3-2) with TRBJ2-3; 11 nucleotides agree with TRBD2. This CDR3 region has 16 residues. Germline V lookup: CDR1 LGHDT, CDR2 YNNKEL (reference sequence). The V and J ends lost 1 base and 8 bases, in that order; junction bases with no gene match: 8. This CDR3 is CASSQGVAGGPRTQYF. In nucleotides, the CDR3 is TGTGCCAGCAGCCAAGGAGTAGCGGGAGGGCCGCGTACGCAGTATTTT.

In its sample, this clone was seen many times. The chain has TRBV5-1 and TRBJ1-5; 7 positions agree with TRBD1. Germline trimming cut 2 bases from V and 6 bases from J; bases unmatched to any gene: 8. The V gene's germline CDR1 is SGHRS and CDR2 YFSETQ. The CDR3 sequence is 15 residues long. This CDR3 is CASSFSGGLGQPQHF. For the CDR3, the DNA is TGCGCCAGCAGCTTTTCAGGGGGTTTAGGTCAGCCCCAGCATTTT.

The J gene is TRBJ2-7, the V gene TRBV6-5, with 8 bases fitting TRBD1. J was trimmed by 3 bases and V by 6 bases; bases with no gene match: 10. This CDR3 contains 15 residues. Germline V lookup: CDR1 MNHEY, CDR2 SVGAGI. The CDR3 reads CASRPVGQAHYEQYF. In DNA, the CDR3 is TGTGCCAGCAGACCCGTGGGACAGGCCCACTACGAGCAGTACTTC.

The rearrangement links TRBV28 to TRBJ2-1, with TRBD2 as a possible D gene (6 bases). V lost 3 bases, J lost 3 bases, and 12 bases lay in between. The CDR3 is 15 residues long. The V gene's germline CDR1 is MDHEN and CDR2 SYDVKM. For the CDR3, the DNA is TGTGCCAGCAGTTTTTACGGGGGTGACTACAATGAGCAGTTCTTC. Its translation is CASSFYGGDYNEQFF.

This clone has a single count. The rearrangement uses TRBV10-3 and TRBJ2-1; the match to TRBD1 covers 8 bases. There are 13 residues in the CDR3. V was pared by 8 bases and J by 7 bases, with 7 bases of the junction left unmatched. Germline values: CDR1 ENHRY, CDR2 SYGVKD. CDR3 DNA sequence: TGTGCCATCCAGGGACAGGATAATAATGAGCAGTTCTTC. Translating gives CAIQGQDNNEQFF.

The V call is TRBV5-1, the J call TRBJ2-3; possibly TRBD1 for D (5 bases). The germline V gene encodes CDR1 SGHRS and CDR2 YFSETQ. Trimming left V 4 bases short and J 1 base short, with 7 bases between. The length of the CDR3 is 13 residues. CDR3 coding DNA: TGCGCCAGCAGCCCACAGGGCACAGATACGCAGTATTTT. It specifies CASSPQGTDTQYF. The full variable domain, its missing parts supplied by reference TRBV5-1 and TRBJ2-3, is KAGVTQTPRYLIKTRGQQVTLSCSPISGHRSVSWYQQTPGQGLQFLFEYFSETQRNKGNFPGRFSGRQFSNSRSEMNVSTLELGDSALYLCASSPQGTDTQYFGPGTRLTVL.